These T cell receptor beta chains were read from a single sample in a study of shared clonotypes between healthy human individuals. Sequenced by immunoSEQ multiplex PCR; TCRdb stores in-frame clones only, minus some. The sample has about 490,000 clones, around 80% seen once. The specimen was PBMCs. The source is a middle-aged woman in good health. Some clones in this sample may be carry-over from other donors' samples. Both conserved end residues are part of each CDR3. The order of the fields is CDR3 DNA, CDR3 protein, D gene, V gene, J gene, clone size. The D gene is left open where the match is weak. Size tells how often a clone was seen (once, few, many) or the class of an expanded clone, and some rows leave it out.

TGCGCCAGCAGCTCGTCAGACCAAGAGCAGTTCTTC,CASSSSDQEQFF,-,TRBV5-1,TRBJ2-1,-
TGTGCCAGCAGCGCAGGGAAGAACACTGAAGCTTTCTTT,CASSAGKNTEAFF,-,TRBV6-5,TRBJ1-1,once
TGTGCCAGCAGTCCCGGACAGGGCCTATTCTACGAGCAGTACTTC,CASSPGQGLFYEQYF,TRBD1,TRBV6-1,TRBJ2-7,-
TGTGCCAGCAGCTCCCGACTAGCGGGAGGGTTGGCTGGTGAGCAGTTCTTC,CASSSRLAGGLAGEQFF,TRBD2,TRBV11-3,TRBJ2-1,-
TGTGCCAGCAGCTTGCCGGGGTGGGAGCAGTTCTTC,CASSLPGWEQFF,-,TRBV5-6,TRBJ2-1,-
TGTGCCTGGACCCTGGACAGGGGCGAGCAGTACTTC,CAWTLDRGEQYF,TRBD1,TRBV30,TRBJ2-7,-
TGTGCCAGTCAAGAGGGCGCCGCGAACACCGGGGAGCTGTTTTTT,CASQEGAANTGELFF,-,TRBV6-1,TRBJ2-2,once
TGCGCCATCAGGGGGGCGACTAGCACAGATACGCAGTATTTT,CAIRGATSTDTQYF,-,TRBV10-3,TRBJ2-3,-
TGTGCCAGCAGCTTAGAGGGACGGGAAGTCGATGAGCAGTTCTTC,CASSLEGREVDEQFF,-,TRBV11-2,TRBJ2-1,-
TGTGCCAGCAGCCGAGGGACTGAAGGCTACGAGCAGTACTTC,CASSRGTEGYEQYF,-,TRBV7-9,TRBJ2-7,-
TGCGCCAGCAGCCAAGATACGATCGTCCTACAGCGGCATTTT,CASSQDTIVLQRHF,-,TRBV4-1,TRBJ1-5,-
TGTGCCAGCAGTAGGGACCGACACACAGATACGCAGTATTTT,CASSRDRHTDTQYF,-,TRBV7-2,TRBJ2-3,-
TGTGCCAGCGTTCTCGCCCTGGACACTGAAGCTTTCTTT,CASVLALDTEAFF,-,TRBV6-1,TRBJ1-1,-
TGTGCCAGTAGAGACGGACAGTTCTATGGCTACACCTTC,CASRDGQFYGYTF,-,TRBV19,TRBJ1-2,-
TGCGCCAGCAGAGCGGGAGAGGTGGAGACCCAGTACTTC,CASRAGEVETQYF,TRBD2,TRBV5-1,TRBJ2-5,few
TGCGCCAGCAGCCAAGACGGTCCAGGGGGCATCACTGAAGCTTTCTTT,CASSQDGPGGITEAFF,TRBD1,TRBV4-1,TRBJ1-1,-
TGTGCCAGCAGCCCGTGGGAGAGGGACTATGGCTACACCTTC,CASSPWERDYGYTF,-,TRBV9,TRBJ1-2,-
TGTGCCAGCAGCAGTGGACTAGCGGGACCCACCGGGGAGCTGTTTTTT,CASSSGLAGPTGELFF,TRBD2,TRBV7-6,TRBJ2-2,-
TGCGCCAGCAGCTGGGCCCCCGGGACAGGGAACTCCGAGCAGTACTTC,CASSWAPGTGNSEQYF,TRBD1,TRBV5-1,TRBJ2-7,-
TGTGCCAGCAGCACCCGGACAGGGGCCGGTCAGCCCCAGCATTTT,CASSTRTGAGQPQHF,TRBD1,TRBV7-2,TRBJ1-5,-
TGTGCCACCCTACTAGCCCCGGGCACAGATACGCAGTATTTT,CATLLAPGTDTQYF,-,TRBV6-5,TRBJ2-3,few
TGTGCCAGCAGCAGGTCGGCTGAGCAGTTCTTC,CASSRSAEQFF,-,TRBV14,TRBJ2-1,-
TGTGCCAGCAGCATCGGGACACCTTTTGGCTATGGCTACACCTTC,CASSIGTPFGYGYTF,-,TRBV5-8,TRBJ1-2,-
TGTGCCAGCAGCTTAGCGTGGGGGGCTGGGGCCAACGTCCTGACTTTC,CASSLAWGAGANVLTF,-,TRBV7-9,TRBJ2-6,-
TGCGCCAGCTTCGACGGTGGCGGCTACACCTTC,CASFDGGGYTF,-,TRBV10-2,TRBJ1-2,few
TGTGCCTGGAGTGTACTTGGCGGCACAGATACGCAGTATTTT,CAWSVLGGTDTQYF,-,TRBV30,TRBJ2-3,-
TGCGCCAGCAGCCAGGGACCGCGTACCTCCTACAATGAGCAGTTCTTC,CASSQGPRTSYNEQFF,-,TRBV4-1,TRBJ2-1,-
TGTGCCAGCAGCCCCTCACTAGCGGGAGGAACAGATACGCAGTATTTT,CASSPSLAGGTDTQYF,TRBD2,TRBV28,TRBJ2-3,-
TGTGCCTGGATCCTACAGACAGGGGGCGATGGCTACACCTTC,CAWILQTGGDGYTF,TRBD1,TRBV30,TRBJ1-2,many
TGTGCCAGCAGTGCAGGACAGGAAGAAGAGACCCAGTACTTC,CASSAGQEEETQYF,TRBD1,TRBV2,TRBJ2-5,few
TGTGCCAGCAGTGGCGGGACTGGGGGGTACAATGAGCAGTTCTTC,CASSGGTGGYNEQFF,-,TRBV2,TRBJ2-1,-
TGCAGCGGGAGGACAGCAACTAATGAAAAACTGTTTTTT,CSGRTATNEKLFF,-,TRBV29-1,TRBJ1-4,-
TGTGCCAGCAGCTTAACGCGGGAGGGCCCCGAGCAGTACTTC,CASSLTREGPEQYF,TRBD2,TRBV7-2,TRBJ2-7,many
TGTGCCAGCAGCCATACTAGCCTTCCCGGGGAGCTGTTTTTT,CASSHTSLPGELFF,-,TRBV11-2,TRBJ2-2,-
TGTGCCAGCAGCTTCAGGGGGCAGCAGACCCAGTACTTC,CASSFRGQQTQYF,TRBD1,TRBV7-2,TRBJ2-5,-
TGTGCCAGTGACGGGGGAACCCCCACCGGGGAGCTGTTTTTT,CASDGGTPTGELFF,-,TRBV7-8,TRBJ2-2,-
TGTGCTAGTGGTTTGGGTTACCCCCAGCAGGCTTTCTTT,CASGLGYPQQAFF,-,TRBV12-5,TRBJ1-1,-
TGTGCCAGCAGGCTAGCCGGAAACACCATATATTTT,CASRLAGNTIYF,-,TRBV2,TRBJ1-3,once
TGTGCCATCAGGGAGGCAGATCAAGAGACCCAGTACTTC,CAIREADQETQYF,-,TRBV10-3,TRBJ2-5,once
TGTGCCAGTAGTTTGGGCCAGCACAATCAGCCCCAGCATTTT,CASSLGQHNQPQHF,-,TRBV28,TRBJ1-5,many
TGTGCCACCAGCGAGATGGGCGCCAAAAACATTCAGTACTTC,CATSEMGAKNIQYF,-,TRBV15,TRBJ2-4,-